This TCR beta chain was identified during a study of radiation and T cells in renal cell carcinoma. For the study at large: Nephrectomy followed 15 Gy stereotactic body radiation by 4 weeks.

The CDR3 extends over 13 amino acids. The germline gives CDR1 SQVTM, CDR2 ANQGSEA. V was pared by 2 bases and J by 4 bases, with 11 bases between. Data came from immunoSEQ multiplex PCR; TCRdb stores just in-frame clones and leaves some out. This table has roughly 80,000 clones, approximately 83% appearing once. Sample time point: blood 2 weeks post-SBRT. Documented treatment: 15 Gy SBRT to primary tumor, nephrectomy 4 weeks later. This clonotype was obtained from a woman aged 45-65 years with renal cell carcinoma. The rearrangement joins TRBV29-1 to TRBJ2-5; D might be TRBD1 (5 bases). The material sequenced was blood, taken from a patient whose treatment included radiotherapy and nephrectomy. CDR3 DNA: TGCAGCGTTGAAAGGGGTCGAAGAGAGACCCAGTACTTC. Protein: CSVERGRRETQYF.